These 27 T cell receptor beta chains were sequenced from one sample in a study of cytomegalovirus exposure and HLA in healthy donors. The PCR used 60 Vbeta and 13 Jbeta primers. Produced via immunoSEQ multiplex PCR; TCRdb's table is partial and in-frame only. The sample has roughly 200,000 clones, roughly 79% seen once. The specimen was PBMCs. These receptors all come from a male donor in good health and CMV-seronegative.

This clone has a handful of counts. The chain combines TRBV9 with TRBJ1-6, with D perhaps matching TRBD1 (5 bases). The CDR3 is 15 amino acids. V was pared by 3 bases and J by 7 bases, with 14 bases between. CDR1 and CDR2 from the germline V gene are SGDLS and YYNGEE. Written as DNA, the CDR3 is TGTGCCAGCAGCGACCCCGGGGGGATGAATTCACCCCTCCACTTT. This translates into CASSDPGGMNSPLHF.

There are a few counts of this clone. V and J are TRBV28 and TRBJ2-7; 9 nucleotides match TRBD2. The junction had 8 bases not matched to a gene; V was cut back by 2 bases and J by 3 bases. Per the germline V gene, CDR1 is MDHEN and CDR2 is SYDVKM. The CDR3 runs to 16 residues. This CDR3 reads CASSLGQREDVYEQYF. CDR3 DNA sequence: TGTGCCAGCAGTTTAGGCCAGCGGGAGGATGTCTACGAGCAGTACTTC.

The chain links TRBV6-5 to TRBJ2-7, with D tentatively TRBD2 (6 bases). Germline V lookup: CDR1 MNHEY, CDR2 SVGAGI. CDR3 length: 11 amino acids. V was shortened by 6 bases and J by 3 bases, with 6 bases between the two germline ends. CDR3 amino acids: CASRGGYEQYF. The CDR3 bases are TGTGCCAGCAGGGGAGGCTACGAGCAGTACTTC.

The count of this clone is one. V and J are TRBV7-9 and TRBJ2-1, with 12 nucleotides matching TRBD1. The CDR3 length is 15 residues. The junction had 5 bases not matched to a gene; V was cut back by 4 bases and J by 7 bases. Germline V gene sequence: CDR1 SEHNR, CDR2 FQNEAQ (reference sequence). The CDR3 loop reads CASSYWGQGANEQFF. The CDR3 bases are TGTGCCAGCAGCTACTGGGGACAGGGGGCGAATGAGCAGTTCTTC.

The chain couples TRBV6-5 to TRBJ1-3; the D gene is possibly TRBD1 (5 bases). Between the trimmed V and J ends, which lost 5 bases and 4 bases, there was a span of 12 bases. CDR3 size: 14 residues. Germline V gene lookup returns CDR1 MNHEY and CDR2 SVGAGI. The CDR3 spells CASSDRGGGNTIYF. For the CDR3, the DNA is TGTGCCAGCAGTGATAGGGGAGGAGGAAACACCATATATTTT.

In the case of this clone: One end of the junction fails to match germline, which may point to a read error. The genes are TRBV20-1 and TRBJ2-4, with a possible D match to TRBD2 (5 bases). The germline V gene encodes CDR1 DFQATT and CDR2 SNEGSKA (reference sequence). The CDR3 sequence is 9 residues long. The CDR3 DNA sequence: TGCAGTGCTCGGACTGGGTGGAACTTC. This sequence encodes CSARTGWNF.

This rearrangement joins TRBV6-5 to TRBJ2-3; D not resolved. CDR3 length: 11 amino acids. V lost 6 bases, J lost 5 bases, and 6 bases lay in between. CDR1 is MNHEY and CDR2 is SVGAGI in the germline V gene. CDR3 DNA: TGTGCCAGCAGACGAGGAGATACGCAGTATTTT. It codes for CASRRGDTQYF.

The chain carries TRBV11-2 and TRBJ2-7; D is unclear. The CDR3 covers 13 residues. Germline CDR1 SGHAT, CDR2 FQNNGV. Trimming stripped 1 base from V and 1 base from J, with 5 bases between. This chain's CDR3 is CASSLARSYEQYF. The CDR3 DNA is TGTGCCAGCAGCTTAGCTAGGTCCTACGAGCAGTACTTC.

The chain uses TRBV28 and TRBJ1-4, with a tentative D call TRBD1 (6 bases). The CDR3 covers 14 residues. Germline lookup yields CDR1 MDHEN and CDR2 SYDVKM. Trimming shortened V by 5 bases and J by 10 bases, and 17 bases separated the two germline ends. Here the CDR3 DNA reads TGTGCCAGCAGTCCACTCAACCTCAGGGGAAAACTGTTTTTT. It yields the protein CASSPLNLRGKLFF.

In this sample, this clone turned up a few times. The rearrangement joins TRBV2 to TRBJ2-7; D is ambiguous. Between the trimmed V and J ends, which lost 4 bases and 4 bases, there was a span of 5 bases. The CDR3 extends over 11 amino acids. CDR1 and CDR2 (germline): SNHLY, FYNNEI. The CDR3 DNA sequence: TGTGCCAGCAGTGGTCAGTACGAGCAGTACTTC. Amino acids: CASSGQYEQYF.

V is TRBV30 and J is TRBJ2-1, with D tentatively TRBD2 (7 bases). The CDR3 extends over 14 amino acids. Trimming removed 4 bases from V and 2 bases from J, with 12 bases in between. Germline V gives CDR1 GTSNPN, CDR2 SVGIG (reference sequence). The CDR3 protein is CAWTMGGPYNEQFF. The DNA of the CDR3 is TGTGCCTGGACAATGGGGGGGCCCTACAATGAGCAGTTCTTC.

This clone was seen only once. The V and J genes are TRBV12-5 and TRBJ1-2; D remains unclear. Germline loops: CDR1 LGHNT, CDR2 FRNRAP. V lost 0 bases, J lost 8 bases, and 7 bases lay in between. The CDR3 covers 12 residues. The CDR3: CASGLVPVGYTF. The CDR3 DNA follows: TGTGCTAGTGGTTTGGTACCGGTGGGCTACACCTTC.

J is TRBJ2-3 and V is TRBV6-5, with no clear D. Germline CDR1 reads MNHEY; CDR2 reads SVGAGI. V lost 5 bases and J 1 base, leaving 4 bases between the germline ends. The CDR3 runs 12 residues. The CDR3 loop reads CASSLGTDTQYF. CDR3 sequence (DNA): TGTGCCAGCAGTCTTGGCACAGATACGCAGTATTTT.

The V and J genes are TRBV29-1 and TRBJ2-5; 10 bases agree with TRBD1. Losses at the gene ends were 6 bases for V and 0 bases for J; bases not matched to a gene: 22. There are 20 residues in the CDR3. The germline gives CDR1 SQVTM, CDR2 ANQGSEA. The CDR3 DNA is TGCAGCGTCGAGATACGGAACCGGGACAGGGGAACTATGTACCAAGAGACCCAGTACTTC. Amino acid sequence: CSVEIRNRDRGTMYQETQYF.

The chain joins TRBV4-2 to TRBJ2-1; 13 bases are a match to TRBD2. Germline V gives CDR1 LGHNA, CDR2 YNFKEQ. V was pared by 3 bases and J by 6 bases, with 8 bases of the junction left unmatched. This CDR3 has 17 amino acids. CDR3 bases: TGTGCCAGCAGCCAGGCCTCGACTAGCGGGGGGTCCAATGAGCAGTTCTTC. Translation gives CASSQASTSGGSNEQFF.

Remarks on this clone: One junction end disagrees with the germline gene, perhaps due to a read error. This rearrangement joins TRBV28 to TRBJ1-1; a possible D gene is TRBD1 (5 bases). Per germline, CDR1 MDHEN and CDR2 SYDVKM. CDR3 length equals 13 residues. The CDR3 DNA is TGCCGGTCCCAAGCCGGGGGGGTAACTGAAGCTTTCTTT. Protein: CRSQAGGVTEAFF.

The CDR3 DNA reads TGTGCCAGCAGCTTAAACTCGCCCTCCTACAATGAGCAGTTCTTC. Translation gives CASSLNSPSYNEQFF. V and J are TRBV7-6 and TRBJ2-1; D is unclear. CDR3 length: 15 residues. From germline, CDR1 is SGHVS and CDR2 FNYEAQ. Trimming stripped 2 bases from V and 0 bases from J, with 8 bases between.

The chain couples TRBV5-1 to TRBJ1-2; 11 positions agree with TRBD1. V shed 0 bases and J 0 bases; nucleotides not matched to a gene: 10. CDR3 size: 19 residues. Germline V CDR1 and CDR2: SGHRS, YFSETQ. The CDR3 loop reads CASSLAGDRGSLSNYGYTF. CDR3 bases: TGCGCCAGCAGCTTGGCGGGGGACAGGGGGTCCCTATCTAACTATGGCTACACCTTC.

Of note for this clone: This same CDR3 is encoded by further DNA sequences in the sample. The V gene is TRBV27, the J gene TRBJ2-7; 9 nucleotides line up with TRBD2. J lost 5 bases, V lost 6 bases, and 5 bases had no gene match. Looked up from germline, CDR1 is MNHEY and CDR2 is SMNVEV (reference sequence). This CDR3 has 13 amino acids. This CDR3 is CASSLSGSNEQYF. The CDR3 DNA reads TGTGCCAGCAGCCTTAGCGGGAGCAACGAGCAGTACTTC.

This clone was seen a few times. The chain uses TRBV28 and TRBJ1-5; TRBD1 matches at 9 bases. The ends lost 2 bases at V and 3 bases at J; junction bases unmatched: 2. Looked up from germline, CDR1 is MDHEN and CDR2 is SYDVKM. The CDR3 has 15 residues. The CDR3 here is CASSLEQGANQPQHF. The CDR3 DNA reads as TGTGCCAGCAGTTTAGAACAGGGGGCCAATCAGCCCCAGCATTTT.

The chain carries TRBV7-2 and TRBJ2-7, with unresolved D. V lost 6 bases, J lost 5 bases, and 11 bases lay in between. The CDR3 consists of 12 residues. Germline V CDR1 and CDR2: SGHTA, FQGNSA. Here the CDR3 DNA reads TGTGCCAGCAGTCGTAGCTACCACGAGCAGTACTTC. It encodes CASSRSYHEQYF.

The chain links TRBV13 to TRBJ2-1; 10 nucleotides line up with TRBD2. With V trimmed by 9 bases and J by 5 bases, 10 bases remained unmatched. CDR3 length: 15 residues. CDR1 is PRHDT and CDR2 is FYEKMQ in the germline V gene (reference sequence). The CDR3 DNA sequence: TGTGCCAGTCGCACATTAGCGGGAGGACACAATGAGCAGTTCTTC. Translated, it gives CASRTLAGGHNEQFF. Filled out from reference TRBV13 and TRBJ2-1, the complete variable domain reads AAGVIQSPRHLIKEKRETATLKCYPIPRHDTVYWYQQGPGQDPQFLISFYEKMQSDKGSIPDRFSAQQFSDYHSELNMSSLELGDSALYFCASRTLAGGHNEQFFGPGTRLTVL.

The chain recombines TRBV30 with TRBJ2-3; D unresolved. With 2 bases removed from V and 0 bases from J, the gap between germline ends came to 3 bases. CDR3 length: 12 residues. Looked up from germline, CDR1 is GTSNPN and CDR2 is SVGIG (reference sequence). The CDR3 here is CAWSYSTDTQYF. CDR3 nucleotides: TGTGCCTGGAGTTATAGCACAGATACGCAGTATTTT.

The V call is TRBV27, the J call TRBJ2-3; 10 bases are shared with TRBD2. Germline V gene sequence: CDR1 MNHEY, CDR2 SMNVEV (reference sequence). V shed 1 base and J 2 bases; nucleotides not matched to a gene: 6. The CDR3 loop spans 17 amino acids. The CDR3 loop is CASSLFPSGSFTDTQYF. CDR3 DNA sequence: TGTGCCAGCAGTTTATTCCCTAGCGGGAGTTTCACAGATACGCAGTATTTT.

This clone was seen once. The CDR3 nucleotides read TGTGCCAGCAGCCAACAGTACCAAGAGACCCAGTACTTC. Its protein product is CASSQQYQETQYF. This chain joins TRBV14 and TRBJ2-5; D unresolved. CDR3 size: 13 residues. Germline CDR1 is SGHDN and CDR2 is FVKESK. V gave up 2 bases and J gave up 0 bases, with 4 bases separating them.

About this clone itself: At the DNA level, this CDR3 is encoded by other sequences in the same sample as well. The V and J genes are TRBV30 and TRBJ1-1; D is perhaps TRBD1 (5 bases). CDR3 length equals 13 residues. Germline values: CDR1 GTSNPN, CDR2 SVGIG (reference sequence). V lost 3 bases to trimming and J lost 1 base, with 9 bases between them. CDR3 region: CAWRGQGNTEAFF. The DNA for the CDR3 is TGTGCCTGGAGGGGGCAGGGGAACACTGAAGCTTTCTTT.

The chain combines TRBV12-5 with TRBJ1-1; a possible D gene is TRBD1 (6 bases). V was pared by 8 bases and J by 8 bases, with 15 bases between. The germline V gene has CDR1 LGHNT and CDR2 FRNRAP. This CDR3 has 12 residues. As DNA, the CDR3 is TGTGCTAGTCTCATCGGGGGGCGAGAAGCTTTCTTT. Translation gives CASLIGGREAFF.